The rows below give T cell receptor beta chains drawn from one sample of a study of blood T cell repertoires in COVID-19. Sequencing used immunoSEQ multiplex PCR; TCRdb keeps in-frame clones, though not all of them. The sample contains some 190,000 clones, about 82% of which appear only once. Sequencing used PBMCs or T cells enriched from blood (not recorded which). Receptors were obtained from a man aged 35 to 55 with acute COVID-19. CDR3s include the opening cysteine and the closing phenylalanine or tryptophan. A D gene is named only where the DNA matches it firmly. Clone size is stated in some rows and not others, as once, few, many or a class when expanded.

d_gene	v_gene	j_gene	abundance	CDR3nt	CDR3aa
TRBD2	TRBV27	TRBJ2-1	NA	TGTGCCAGCAGTGTAAGGACTAGACAGAAGATCAATGAGCAGTTCTTC	CASSVRTRQKINEQFF
NA	TRBV24-1	TRBJ2-5	NA	TGTGCCACCAGTGACTCAGGGGAAGGGGAGACCCAGTACTTC	CATSDSGEGETQYF
NA	TRBV29-1	TRBJ2-7	NA	TGCAGCGTCACAGGAGGGGACCTCTACGAGCAGTACTTC	CSVTGGDLYEQYF
TRBD2	TRBV3-1/TRBV3-2	TRBJ2-7	NA	TGTGCCAGCAGCCAGAAAGGCACTAGCGGACCCTACGAGCAGTACTTC	CASSQKGTSGPYEQYF
TRBD2	TRBV3-1/TRBV3-2	TRBJ2-3	NA	TGTGCCAGCAGCCTCTACATGACTAGCGGGACGACAGATACGCAGTATTTT	CASSLYMTSGTTDTQYF
TRBD2	TRBV5-1	TRBJ2-3	NA	TGCGCCAGCAGCTTGGCCATGACTAGCGGTTTCACAGATACGCAGTATTTT	CASSLAMTSGFTDTQYF
TRBD2	TRBV4-1	TRBJ2-2	many	TGCGCCAGCAGCCTGAGACTAGCGGGAGTTGTGTACACCGGGGAGCTGTTTTTT	CASSLRLAGVVYTGELFF
TRBD2	TRBV9	TRBJ2-5	NA	TGTGCCAGCAGCGGGACTAGCGGGACCCAAGAGACCCAGTACTTC	CASSGTSGTQETQYF
NA	TRBV15	TRBJ1-2	NA	TGTGCCACCAGCAGAGAGGGGGCTGGTGGCTACACCTTC	CATSREGAGGYTF
NA	TRBV7-2	TRBJ2-7	once	TGTGCCAGCAGCTTAGATGGAGGAGGCGAGCAGTACTTC	CASSLDGGGEQYF
NA	TRBV27	TRBJ1-1	NA	TGTGCCAGTCAACAGGGCGAAGTCACTGAAGCTTTCTTT	CASQQGEVTEAFF
NA	TRBV5-4	TRBJ1-2	few	TGTGCCAGCAATAATCCAGGGGCAGGGTATGGCTACACCTTC	CASNNPGAGYGYTF
NA	TRBV9	TRBJ2-7	NA	TGTGCCAGCAGCGTAGATCCTAGATCTGAAGAGCAGTACTTC	CASSVDPRSEEQYF
NA	TRBV6-5	TRBJ1-4	NA	TGTGCCAGCAGATTACAGGGAAGTGGTGAAAAACTGTTTTTT	CASRLQGSGEKLFF
NA	TRBV7-9	TRBJ2-7	NA	TGTGCCAGCAGCTCAACCGGCGGGACCAACTCCTACGAGCAGTACTTC	CASSSTGGTNSYEQYF
NA	TRBV4-1	TRBJ2-7	NA	TGCGCCAGCAGCCCTCTGGGTGGAGCATACGAGCAGTACTTC	CASSPLGGAYEQYF
NA	TRBV6-5	TRBJ2-5	NA	TGTGCCAGCAGGAGGGGGATGGGGTACCAAGAGACCCAGTACTTC	CASRRGMGYQETQYF
TRBD1	TRBV6-5	TRBJ2-3	NA	TGTGCCAGCAGTCTCAGGGGGCCGGGAGATACGCAGTATTTT	CASSLRGPGDTQYF
NA	TRBV11-1	TRBJ2-1	NA	TGTGCCAGCAGCCGTCTAGCCGCCTACAATGAGCAGTTCTTC	CASSRLAAYNEQFF
NA	TRBV9	TRBJ2-3	once	TGTGCCAGCAGCGTAGGGGGAGTGGCAGATACGCAGTATTTT	CASSVGGVADTQYF